This TCR beta chain was sequenced in a study of shared clonotypes between healthy human individuals. Study details: Each donor's CD8 memory used one plate, CD8 naive two, each CD4 subset three.

Naive CD8 isolation took CD45RO-negative cells positively selected for CCR7 and excluded terminally differentiated effector memory CD45RA+ cells. This clone was seen once. As yet, its antigen is unknown. Germline V lookup: CDR1 MNHEY, CDR2 SMNVEV (reference sequence). The V end lost 10 bases, the J end lost 2 bases, and 18 bases lay between the germline ends. This CDR3 is 14 amino acids long. How the authors handled the data: ImmunoSEQ gave junction-only sequences without quality scores, so filtering differed. The assay was immunoSEQ multiplex PCR, and TCRdb's table has in-frame clones only and misses some. V, J and clone size were drawn from that table, and D and trimming were deduced from the DNA. The sample records about 2.1 million clones, around 95% being singletons. Study conclusions and caveats: Expectations were that clonotype sharing among donors would be affected by sequencing depth.

This sequence was found in a man aged 18 to 29 in good health. Some clones in this sample may be carry-over from other donors' samples. The rearrangement links TRBV27 to TRBJ2-7, with a tentative D call TRBD1 (6 bases). Sequencing used naive CD8+ T cells from PBMCs. The CDR3 loop is CATRRRDTAYEQYF. Here the CDR3 DNA reads TGTGCCACCAGAAGACGGGACACCGCCTACGAGCAGTACTTC.